The 21 T cell receptor beta chains below all came from one sample that was sequenced in a study of T cells in localized non-small cell lung cancer (dated by TCRdb to between 2020 and 2021). Libraries were prepared through the immunoSEQ multiplex PCR assay. This immuneACCESS table, as held by TCRdb, lists in-frame sequences with V and J called but not all clones. Of the missing ones, under half trace to an unresolved V gene in checked studies; the others have no known cause. Present in this sample are around 28,000 clones, around 94% of which were seen just once. The ten biggest clones cover about 0.73% of the sample. The starting material was peripheral blood, obtained before any cancer treatment. These receptors all stem from a woman aged 40-75 years with stage I lung adenocarcinoma.

The chain recombines TRBV2 with TRBJ1-1, with D uncertain. The length of the CDR3 is 14 residues. The V end was cut by 5 bases, the J end by 1 base, with 11 bases between. Germline CDR1 reads SNHLY; CDR2 reads FYNNEI. The CDR3 sequence: CASSLGRGNTEAFF. CDR3 coding DNA: TGTGCCAGCAGTCTAGGCCGGGGGAACACTGAAGCTTTCTTT.

This chain connects TRBV18 to TRBJ2-5, with unresolved D. CDR3 length: 14 residues. With 3 bases removed from V and 0 bases from J, the gap between germline ends came to 8 bases. Germline CDR1 reads KGHSH; CDR2 reads LQKENI. The CDR3 spells CASSPSLYQETQYF. The DNA of the CDR3 is TGTGCCAGCTCACCTTCATTGTACCAAGAGACCCAGTACTTC.

J is TRBJ1-1 and V is TRBV5-1; D might be TRBD1 (6 bases). Trimming removed 4 bases at V and 1 base at J, with 11 bases between. The CDR3 is 14 residues long. Germline CDR1 SGHRS, CDR2 YFSETQ. CDR3: CASSLYRENTEAFF. Written as DNA, the CDR3 is TGCGCCAGCAGCCTTTACAGGGAGAACACTGAAGCTTTCTTT.

The rearrangement uses TRBV11-2 and TRBJ2-1; D is uncertain. The CDR3 has 16 residues. The V end was cut by 7 bases, the J end by 0 bases, with 16 bases between. Germline CDR1 SGHAT, CDR2 FQNNGV. CDR3 sequence (DNA): TGTGCCAGCACCTCCCGATTCGCAAGCTCCTACAATGAGCAGTTCTTC. Encoded protein: CASTSRFASSYNEQFF.

The table lists this clone with a count of one. The sample holds other DNA sequences that translate to the same CDR3. The gene calls are TRBV19 and TRBJ2-7; no firm D call. Germline V gene data show CDR1 as LNHDA and CDR2 as SQIVND (reference sequence). V was shortened by 10 bases and J by 0 bases, with 7 bases between the two germline ends. CDR3 length equals 11 residues. DNA of the CDR3: TGTGCCATTAGGGCCTCCTACGAGCAGTACTTC. Its translation: CAIRASYEQYF.

This chain uses TRBV28 with TRBJ1-4, with a tentative D call TRBD1 (6 bases). Deletions cut 6 bases from V and 7 bases from J, with 15 bases between. The germline V gene has CDR1 MDHEN and CDR2 SYDVKM. CDR3 length: 14 amino acids. CDR3: CASRTGAGTEKLFF. For the CDR3, the DNA is TGTGCCAGCAGGACGGGGGCAGGGACTGAAAAACTGTTTTTT.

This clone was observed once. This chain links TRBV18 with TRBJ2-7; D ambiguous. Trimming took 0 bases from V and 1 from J, leaving 7 bases between them. This CDR3 is built from 14 residues. The germline gives CDR1 KGHSH, CDR2 LQKENI. Here the CDR3 reads CASSPPPLSYEQYF. In DNA form, the CDR3 reads TGTGCCAGCTCACCACCCCCCCTTTCCTACGAGCAGTACTTC.

The chain recombines TRBV19 with TRBJ1-5, with 9 bases matching TRBD1. The germline V gene has CDR1 LNHDA and CDR2 SQIVND (reference sequence). The CDR3 length is 15 residues. V trimming: 10 bases; J trimming: 6 bases; junction bases outside the gene matches: 13. The CDR3 protein is CATRSRDRDPQPQHF. The DNA for the CDR3 is TGTGCCACTAGGTCCCGGGACAGGGACCCTCAGCCCCAGCATTTT.

This clone was observed once. The chain couples TRBV7-2 to TRBJ2-7; 12 bases align to TRBD1. The junction had 4 bases not matched to a gene; V was cut back by 8 bases and J by 5 bases. Germline lookup yields CDR1 SGHTA and CDR2 FQGNSA. The CDR3 has 13 residues. CDR3 residues: CASGGQGANEQYF. The CDR3 DNA reads as TGTGCCAGCGGGGGACAGGGGGCGAACGAGCAGTACTTC.

The CDR3 DNA reads TGTGCCAGCAGCGGACAGGGGTTAAGTACAGATACGCAGTATTTT. It specifies CASSGQGLSTDTQYF. The V call is TRBV2, the J call TRBJ2-3; 9 bases line up with TRBD1. Germline V gene lookup returns CDR1 SNHLY and CDR2 FYNNEI. CDR3 length: 15 amino acids. Unmatched junction bases numbered 7, after V lost 6 bases and J lost 3 bases. Variable domain in full (rest from reference TRBV2 and TRBJ2-3): EPEVTQTPSHQVTQMGQEVILRCVPISNHLYFYWYRQILGQKVEFLVSFYNNEISEKSEIFDDQFSVERPDGSNFTLKIRSTKLEDSAMYFCASSGQGLSTDTQYFGPGTRLTVL.

The V call is TRBV28, the J call TRBJ1-5, with D possibly matching TRBD1 (5 bases). Trimming took 4 bases from V and 6 from J, leaving 16 bases between them. The CDR3 loop spans 15 amino acids. Germline loops: CDR1 MDHEN, CDR2 SYDVKM. The CDR3 loop reads CASSSSQGGGQPQHF. The CDR3 nucleotides read TGTGCCAGCAGTTCTTCCCAGGGCGGCGGTCAGCCCCAGCATTTT.

This clone came up once. Here the CDR3 reads CASSYQTQGASNTIYF. DNA of the CDR3: TGTGCCAGCAGTTATCAGACCCAGGGGGCCTCTAACACCATATATTTT. The chain has TRBV6-5 and TRBJ1-3; 8 bases agree with TRBD1. The CDR3 has 16 amino acids. V shed 3 bases, J shed 7 bases, and the junction held 11 bases outside the gene matches. From germline, CDR1 is MNHEY and CDR2 SVGAGI.

This chain connects TRBV5-8 to TRBJ1-5; D gene unclear. Trimming removed 5 bases at V and 4 bases at J, with 7 bases between. The germline V gene has CDR1 SGHTS and CDR2 YDEGEE. This CDR3 comprises 12 residues. This CDR3 reads CASSKTNQPQHF. CDR3 bases: TGTGCCAGCAGTAAAACTAATCAGCCCCAGCATTTT.

The CDR3 is CASSYSHQTNTEAFF. The CDR3, as DNA: TGTGCCAGCAGTTACTCACACCAGACGAACACTGAAGCTTTCTTT. This sequence joins TRBV6-6 and TRBJ1-1, with D uncertain. Germline V gene sequence: CDR1 MNHNY, CDR2 SVGAGI (reference sequence). Trimming shortened V by 0 bases and J by 1 base, and 9 bases separated the two germline ends. This CDR3 is built from 15 residues.

The chain couples TRBV11-3 to TRBJ1-5; 7 bases agree with TRBD1. Germline V lookup: CDR1 SGHNT, CDR2 YENEEA. CDR3 size: 16 residues. With V trimmed by 5 bases and J by 6 bases, 13 bases remained unmatched. In nucleotides, the CDR3 is TGTGCCAGCAGCCACAGGGGCAAAAATGGGGGTCAGCCCCAGCATTTT. Translated: CASSHRGKNGGQPQHF.

The rearrangement uses TRBV7-2 and TRBJ2-7, with 7 bases fitting TRBD1. Germline loops: CDR1 SGHTA, CDR2 FQGNSA. The CDR3 has 14 residues. V shed 5 bases and J 0 bases; nucleotides not matched to a gene: 4. The CDR3 region is CASSPRDSSYEQYF. CDR3 nucleotide sequence: TGTGCCAGCAGCCCCAGGGACAGCTCCTACGAGCAGTACTTC.

The chain joins TRBV10-3 to TRBJ2-7; TRBD2 might be the D (6 bases). The CDR3 consists of 17 residues. Germline V gene sequence: CDR1 ENHRY, CDR2 SYGVKD. The V end lost 2 bases, the J end lost 4 bases, and 21 bases lay between the germline ends. CDR3 in amino acids: CAISEPPLRGAEYEQYF. In nucleotides, the CDR3 is TGTGCCATCAGTGAGCCACCTTTACGCGGGGCTGAGTACGAGCAGTACTTC.

In DNA, the CDR3 is TGTGCCAGCAGCACAGGGGGGGCGAGCACCGGGGAGCTGTTTTTT. Its translation is CASSTGGASTGELFF. The rearrangement uses TRBV7-9 and TRBJ2-2; a possible D gene is TRBD1 (8 bases). Germline-derived CDR1 and CDR2 are SEHNR and FQNEAQ (reference sequence). The CDR3 spans 15 residues. V was clipped by 5 bases and J by 4 bases, with 14 bases between them.

The chain employs TRBV5-5 and TRBJ1-2; 7 bases are shared with TRBD1. After removal of 2 bases from V and 7 bases from J, the junction contained 5 bases not matched to a gene. This CDR3 comprises 13 residues. Germline values: CDR1 SGHKS, CDR2 YYEKEE (reference sequence). CDR3 amino acids: CASSLIQGTGYTF. CDR3 in DNA: TGTGCCAGCAGCTTAATACAGGGGACTGGCTACACCTTC.

The chain joins TRBV14 to TRBJ2-5, with 9 bases matching TRBD2. This CDR3 has 21 residues. CDR1 and CDR2 from the germline V gene are SGHDN and FVKESK. The V gene end was trimmed by 0 bases and the J gene end by 5 bases; junction bases not matched to a gene: 22. The CDR3 sequence: CASSQDYGSRTSGLQRETQYF. DNA of the CDR3: TGTGCCAGCAGCCAAGATTATGGCAGCAGAACTAGCGGGCTCCAACGGGAGACCCAGTACTTC.

The chain employs TRBV10-2 and TRBJ2-7; TRBD2 matches at 10 bases. With 8 bases clipped from V and 1 base from J, the junction kept 8 bases outside the gene matches. Per germline, CDR1 WSHSY and CDR2 SAAADI. This CDR3 contains 15 residues. The CDR3 sequence: CASGSGRAVSYEQYF. CDR3 DNA: TGCGCCAGCGGGAGCGGGAGGGCCGTATCCTACGAGCAGTACTTC.